This T cell receptor (beta chain) stems from a study of brain T cells in children with intractable seizures. This clone was counted a few times. This CDR3 is built from 14 residues. The ends were cut back, 0 bases at V and 2 bases at J, with 8 bases in the middle. Germline V gene lookup returns CDR1 MNHNY and CDR2 SVGAGI (reference sequence). Patients received at least one anti-epileptic drug before surgery. The method was immunoSEQ multiplex PCR; TCRdb's version includes in-frame clones alone and lacks a portion of them. Among some 80,000 clones, around 90% were seen once, and the ten largest hold roughly 25%.

The sequencing used peripheral blood, collected at surgery. V usage is TRBV6-6 and J usage is TRBJ2-7; D not resolved. This receptor was identified in a girl aged 2 to 9 with Rasmussen encephalitis and intractable seizures. The CDR3 region is CASSYSSQAYEQYF. The CDR3 DNA reads TGTGCCAGCAGTTACTCGAGCCAGGCCTACGAGCAGTACTTC.